The present T cell receptor beta chain was sequenced within a study of cytomegalovirus exposure and HLA in healthy donors. The study ran its PCR with 60 Vbeta and 13 Jbeta primers. Profiling relied on immunoSEQ multiplex PCR, and the TCRdb table lists in-frame clones only, not all of them. This sample has more than 150,000 clones, with approximately 84% found just once. This TCR derives from a woman aged 25 to 39 in good health and CMV-seropositive. Sequenced: PBMCs.

CDR3: CATSTATYGYTF. The CDR3 bases are TGTGCCACCTCGACAGCAACCTATGGCTACACCTTC. The genes are TRBV7-8 and TRBJ1-2; possible D gene TRBD1, 5 bases. This CDR3 comprises 12 residues. Between the trimmed V and J ends, which lost 10 bases and 4 bases, there was a span of 13 bases. CDR1 and CDR2 (germline): SGHVS, FQNEAQ. Full variable domain (rest looked up from reference TRBV7-8 and TRBJ1-2): GAGVSQSPRYKVAKRGQDVALRCDPISGHVSLFWYQQALGQGPEFLTYFQNEAQLDKSGLPSDRFFAERPEGSVSTLKIQRTQQEDSAVYLCATSTATYGYTFGSGTRLTVV.